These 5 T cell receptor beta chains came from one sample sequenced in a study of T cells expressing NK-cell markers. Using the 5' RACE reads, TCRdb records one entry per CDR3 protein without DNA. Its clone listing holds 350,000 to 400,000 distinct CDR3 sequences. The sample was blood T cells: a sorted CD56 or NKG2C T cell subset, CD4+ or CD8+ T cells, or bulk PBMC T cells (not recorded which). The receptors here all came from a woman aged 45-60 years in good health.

The CDR3 loop is CASSAPPASYEQYF. V usage is TRBV12-3 or TRBV12-4 and J usage is TRBJ2-7; TCRdb's D call of TRBD2 is untestable without DNA. The CDR3 runs to 14 residues.

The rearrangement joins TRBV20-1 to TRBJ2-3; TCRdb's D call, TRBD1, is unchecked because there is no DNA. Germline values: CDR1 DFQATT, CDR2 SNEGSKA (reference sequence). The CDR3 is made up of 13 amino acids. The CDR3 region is CSAKKDNTDTQYF.

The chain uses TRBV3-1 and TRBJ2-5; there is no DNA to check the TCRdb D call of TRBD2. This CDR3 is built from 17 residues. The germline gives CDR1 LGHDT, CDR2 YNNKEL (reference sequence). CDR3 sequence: CASSHTSSAGSPETQYF.

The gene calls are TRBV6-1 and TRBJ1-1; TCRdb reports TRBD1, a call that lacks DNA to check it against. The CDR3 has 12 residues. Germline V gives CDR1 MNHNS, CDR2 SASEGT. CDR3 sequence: CASRVTGAEAFF.

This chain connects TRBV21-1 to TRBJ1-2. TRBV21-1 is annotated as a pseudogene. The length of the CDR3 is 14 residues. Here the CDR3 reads CASSPPGRERGYTF.